This note documents a single T cell receptor beta chain sequence. Its matching antigen is unknown. The data originate from a study of shared clonotypes between healthy human individuals. Points from the study as a whole: A few donors had around 5.2% of their naive CD4 clonotypes in common. Clonotype sharing levels among donors were expected to vary with sequencing depth. Clonotypes shared by all four donors outscored non-shared clonotypes in generation probability.

Deletions cut 6 bases from V and 6 bases from J, with 12 bases between. The length of the CDR3 is 12 residues. Germline CDR1 MDHEN, CDR2 SYDVKM. Repertoires were generated with immunoSEQ multiplex PCR, while TCRdb's copy carries only in-frame clones and drops some. The sample carries roughly 1,500,000 clones, 95% to 99% recorded once. Participating donors were healthy, HIV-negative adults free of recent acute infections or vaccinations. The V call is TRBV28, the J call TRBJ2-7; weak D call: TRBD2 (6 bases). Material: naive CD4+ T cells sorted from blood. The sample's subset: CD45RA+ positively selected. This sequence was found in a man aged 25-45 years in good health. The CDR3 DNA sequence: TGTGCCAGCAGCTCGGGACTGTTCGAGCAGTACTTC. Translated: CASSSGLFEQYF.